These 2 T cell receptor beta chains share one sample of origin, sequenced in a study of cytomegalovirus exposure and HLA in healthy donors. PCR used 60 Vbeta primers and 13 Jbeta primers. Data came from immunoSEQ multiplex PCR; TCRdb stores just in-frame clones and leaves some out. The data hold approximately 190,000 clones, with roughly 80% observed a single time. Source material: PBMCs. The receptors come from a man in his forties or fifties in good health and CMV-seronegative.

V and J are TRBV2 and TRBJ1-6; no reliable D call. Germline-derived CDR1 and CDR2 are SNHLY and FYNNEI. The length of the CDR3 is 15 residues. Between the trimmed V and J ends, which lost 5 bases and 6 bases, there was a span of 14 bases. CDR3 amino acids: CASSPQSTLNSPLHF. The CDR3 DNA reads as TGTGCCAGCAGTCCACAGTCAACCCTTAATTCACCCCTCCACTTT.

The V gene is TRBV12-5, the J gene TRBJ1-2; possibly TRBD1 for D (5 bases). The CDR3 is 14 residues long. Trimming left V 6 bases short and J 7 bases short, with 18 bases between. Per germline, CDR1 LGHNT and CDR2 FRNRAP. The CDR3: CASGPPGHGAGYTF. In DNA, the CDR3 is TGTGCTAGTGGCCCACCCGGGCATGGGGCTGGCTACACCTTC. Using reference TRBV12-5 and TRBJ1-2 for the parts outside the CDR3, the full variable domain is DARVTQTPRHKVTEMGQEVTMRCQPILGHNTVFWYRQTMMQGLELLAYFRNRAPLDDSGMPKDRFSAEMPDATLATLKIQPSEPRDSAVYFCASGPPGHGAGYTFGSGTRLTVV.